This TCR beta chain was identified during a study of T cell changes during pregnancy in multiple sclerosis. Profiled with immunoSEQ multiplex PCR; TCRdb holds only in-frame clones, not every one. This sample yields under 65,000 clones, of which 80% to 95% are seen a single time; 0.61% belongs to the top ten. Per germline, CDR1 MRHNA and CDR2 SNTAGT. The CDR3 runs 16 residues. With V trimmed by 7 bases and J by 0 bases, 8 bases remained unmatched. The TCR was taken from a female donor in good health, enrolled as a control in a pregnancy study. The J gene is TRBJ2-1, the V gene TRBV6-4; TRBD2 matches 8 bases. This material consisted of CD4+ T cells from peripheral blood mononuclear cells, taken after pregnancy. The DNA of the CDR3 is TGTGCCAGCACCCCAACCGGGGGGGTCTCCTACAATGAGCAGTTCTTC. As protein: CASTPTGGVSYNEQFF.